This paragraph reports one T cell receptor beta chain. What it recognizes is unknown. The data were obtained in a study of cytomegalovirus exposure and HLA in healthy donors. Germline V gene lookup returns CDR1 MRHNA and CDR2 SNTAGT. CDR3 size: 14 residues. The V segment lost 10 bases and the J segment 6 bases; nucleotides outside the gene matches: 11. Notes on the study in general: TCR beta chains numbering approximately 150 were designated cytomegalovirus-associated.

The PCR used 60 Vbeta and 13 Jbeta primers. Repertoires were generated with immunoSEQ multiplex PCR, while TCRdb's copy carries only in-frame clones and drops some. The table lists approximately 90,000 clones, roughly 80% of them singletons. Sequencing was done on a sample of PBMCs. The clonotype originates from a boy aged 5-17 years in good health and CMV-seronegative. The V call is TRBV6-4, the J call TRBJ2-2; 7 nucleotides align to TRBD1. CDR3 bases: TGTGCCACCAAACGGGACAGAACGTCCGGGGAGCTGTTTTTT. It specifies CATKRDRTSGELFF.